This TCR beta chain was recovered during a study of cytomegalovirus exposure and HLA in healthy donors. Germline CDR1 is MNHGY and CDR2 is SAAAGT. V lost 6 bases to trimming and J lost 7 bases; unmatched junction nucleotides: 6. This CDR3 region has 13 residues. PCR was performed using 60 Vbeta and 13 Jbeta primers. Clones were sequenced by immunoSEQ multiplex PCR, and TCRdb holds only the in-frame ones, with some missing. The sample yields 150,000 to 180,000 clones, around 79% seen once. Sequencing was performed on PBMCs. The receptor comes from a man between 18 and 35 years old in good health and CMV-seronegative. The chain joins TRBV6-8 to TRBJ1-3; TRBD1 aligns across 7 bases. As DNA, the CDR3 is TGTGCCAGCAGGACAGGGCCCGGGAACACCATATATTTT. Its protein product is CASRTGPGNTIYF.